A single sample is the source of the 26 T cell receptor beta chains below, sequenced in a study of blood T cell repertoires in COVID-19. TCRdb's table, derived via immunoSEQ multiplex PCR, lists solely in-frame clones and lacks some. The sample lists roughly 430,000 clones, about 88% occurring once. The specimen was PBMCs or T cells enriched from blood (not recorded which). Every receptor here comes from a woman younger than 30 who had been exposed to COVID-19.

This clone was seen a single time. The chain has TRBV28 and TRBJ1-2; D is possibly TRBD1 (6 bases). CDR1 is MDHEN, CDR2 SYDVKM, per germline. The V gene lost 5 bases and the J gene lost 7 bases, with 11 bases spanning the gap. The CDR3 has 12 amino acids. Here the CDR3 reads CASSITGFGYTF. For the CDR3, the DNA is TGTGCCAGCAGTATTACAGGGTTTGGCTACACCTTC.

CDR3 DNA sequence: TGCGCCAGCAGCGAGAGGACAGGGGGGTTCACCGGGGAGCTGTTTTTT. Translation: CASSERTGGFTGELFF. The chain uses TRBV5-1 and TRBJ2-2, with 10 bases matching TRBD1. V shed 4 bases, J shed 4 bases, and the junction held 7 bases outside the gene matches. The length of the CDR3 is 16 residues. CDR1 SGHRS and CDR2 YFSETQ come from the germline V gene.

The chain recombines TRBV2 with TRBJ2-7; the match to TRBD1 covers 8 bases. Per the germline V gene, CDR1 is SNHLY and CDR2 is FYNNEI. V was clipped by 7 bases and J by 4 bases; unmatched bases: 12. CDR3 length: 15 amino acids. The CDR3: CASTDRGTGKYEQYF. The CDR3 DNA is TGTGCCAGCACCGATCGGGGGACAGGTAAATACGAGCAGTACTTC.

This clone was counted only a few times. The J gene is TRBJ1-2, the V gene TRBV19; tentatively, D is TRBD1 (5 bases). This CDR3 is built from 15 residues. V lost 2 bases to trimming and J lost 0 bases, with 10 bases between them. Germline CDR1 and CDR2: LNHDA and SQIVND (reference sequence). The chain's CDR3 is CASSIQGSPNYGYTF. As DNA, the CDR3 is TGTGCCAGTAGTATACAGGGATCTCCTAACTATGGCTACACCTTC.

This clone was counted a single time. This rearrangement joins TRBV15 to TRBJ1-5; 8 bases are a match to TRBD1. The CDR3 is 18 residues long. Germline V gives CDR1 LNHNV, CDR2 YYDKDF (reference sequence). V was clipped by 3 bases and J by 0 bases; unmatched bases: 10. The CDR3 reads CATSSHGTGFYSNQPQHF. The CDR3 coding sequence is TGTGCCACCAGCAGCCACGGGACAGGCTTTTATAGCAATCAGCCCCAGCATTTT.

The gene calls are TRBV2 and TRBJ2-3; 11 positions agree with TRBD2. Germline loops: CDR1 SNHLY, CDR2 FYNNEI. V was clipped by 9 bases and J by 6 bases; unmatched bases: 8. The length of the CDR3 is 14 residues. As DNA, the CDR3 is TGTGCCAGTACCGGGACTAGCGGAGGGGATACGCAGTATTTT. It encodes CASTGTSGGDTQYF.

The chain employs TRBV4-3 and TRBJ1-6; D remains unclear. CDR1 and CDR2 (germline): LGHNA, YSLEER. The CDR3 contains 16 residues. Trimming cost V 0 bases and J 6 bases, with 12 bases left between them. The CDR3 spells CASSQDLGAPNSPLHF. DNA of the CDR3: TGCGCCAGCAGCCAAGATCTCGGTGCTCCTAATTCACCCCTCCACTTT.

V usage is TRBV7-8 and J usage is TRBJ1-1, with a tentative D call TRBD1 (6 bases). Per germline, CDR1 SGHVS and CDR2 FQNEAQ. The CDR3 runs 14 residues. V was shortened by 5 bases and J by 2 bases, with 12 bases between the two germline ends. Written as DNA, the CDR3 is TGTGCCAGCAGCCCCTGGACAGCTAACACTGAAGCTTTCTTT. This gives the protein CASSPWTANTEAFF.

This clone turned up a few times. The same CDR3 is also encoded by other DNA sequences in this sample. J is TRBJ2-7 and V is TRBV4-3; TRBD2 might be the D (6 bases). The CDR3 extends over 14 amino acids. Germline values: CDR1 LGHNA, CDR2 YSLEER. The V end lost 1 base, the J end lost 0 bases, and 7 bases lay between the germline ends. The CDR3 coding sequence is TGCGCCAGCAGCCAAGTCGGGGGCTCCTACGAGCAGTACTTC. It encodes CASSQVGGSYEQYF.

This clone was seen a few times. J is TRBJ2-1 and V is TRBV6-1; D uncertain. This CDR3 is 12 amino acids long. Trimming left V 1 base short and J 11 bases short, with 9 bases between. Germline lookup yields CDR1 MNHNS and CDR2 SASEGT. CDR3 amino acids: CASSEDSAQQFF. The CDR3 DNA reads as TGTGCCAGCAGTGAAGACAGTGCGCAGCAGTTCTTC.

This chain joins TRBV12-3 or TRBV12-4 and TRBJ2-2, with 8 bases aligning to TRBD1. This CDR3 spans 13 amino acids. Germline trimming cut 5 bases from V and 4 bases from J; bases unmatched to any gene: 0. As DNA, the CDR3 is TGTGCCAGCAGTCAGGGGGCCACCGGGGAGCTGTTTTTT. Protein: CASSQGATGELFF.

The chain is built from TRBV4-1 and TRBJ2-6; D may be TRBD2 (5 bases). The germline gives CDR1 MGHRA, CDR2 YSYEKL. This CDR3 has 17 amino acids. Between the trimmed V and J ends, which lost 2 bases and 1 base, there was a span of 12 bases. The DNA for the CDR3 is TGCGCCAGCAGCCAACCCTTAGGGAGTTCTGGGGCCAACGTCCTGACTTTC. This encodes CASSQPLGSSGANVLTF.

The chain carries TRBV10-3 and TRBJ2-1; 8 bases agree with TRBD1. This CDR3 contains 13 residues. V gave up 9 bases and J gave up 3 bases; unmatched junction bases: 4. Germline V CDR1 and CDR2: ENHRY, SYGVKD. As DNA, the CDR3 is TGTGCCATAGGGACAGGAGACTACAATGAGCAGTTCTTC. Protein product: CAIGTGDYNEQFF.

V usage is TRBV28 and J usage is TRBJ1-6; D perhaps matches TRBD1 (6 bases). Germline CDR1 is MDHEN and CDR2 is SYDVKM. V was cut by 5 bases and J by 10 bases, with 15 bases left in between. The CDR3 runs 14 residues. The CDR3 DNA follows: TGTGCCAGCAGTCCTGGGGGCCCGATATCACCCCTCCACTTT. Its protein is CASSPGGPISPLHF.

This clone appeared once. The chain links TRBV29-1 to TRBJ1-5; D remains ambiguous. The V end lost 3 bases, the J end lost 5 bases, and 11 bases lay between the germline ends. The CDR3 is 13 residues long. Looked up from germline, CDR1 is SQVTM and CDR2 is ANQGSEA. The CDR3 DNA reads TGCAGCGTTGAGGCAGGCCGAGATCAGCCCCAGCATTTT. Translation gives CSVEAGRDQPQHF. The whole variable domain, filled in from reference TRBV29-1 and TRBJ1-5, reads SAVISQKPSRDICQRGTSLTIQCQVDSQVTMMFWYRQQPGQSLTLIATANQGSEATYESGFVIDKFPISRPNLTFSTLTVSNMSPEDSSIYLCSVEAGRDQPQHFGDGTRLSIL.

This chain links TRBV6-5 with TRBJ1-1; D ambiguous. The germline V and J ends were trimmed by 6 bases and 5 bases, with 16 bases remaining between them. This CDR3 region has 14 residues. From germline, CDR1 is MNHEY and CDR2 SVGAGI. CDR3 in amino acids: CASRRAADGTEAFF. CDR3 sequence (DNA): TGTGCCAGCAGGCGCGCGGCAGATGGGACTGAAGCTTTCTTT.

The chain recombines TRBV28 with TRBJ2-7, with 9 bases matching TRBD1. The CDR3 sequence is 14 residues long. V dropped 9 bases and J dropped 0; count of bases not matched to a gene: 6. CDR1 and CDR2 from the germline V gene are MDHEN and SYDVKM. DNA of the CDR3: TGTGCCAGTGAGACAGGGGGACTCTCCTACGAGCAGTACTTC. It encodes CASETGGLSYEQYF.

This clone was counted only a few times. The rearrangement joins TRBV7-2 to TRBJ1-4; 8 bases map to TRBD1. Germline CDR1 is SGHTA and CDR2 is FQGNSA. The length of the CDR3 is 18 residues. V trimming: 1 base; J trimming: 0 bases; junction bases outside the gene matches: 7. The CDR3 nucleotides read TGTGCCAGCAGCTTAGGTGGACAGGGTGCTGCAACTAATGAAAAACTGTTTTTT. Translation: CASSLGGQGAATNEKLFF.

This rearrangement joins TRBV5-5 to TRBJ2-7; the match to TRBD1 covers 8 bases. This CDR3 spans 14 amino acids. Trimming removed 4 bases from V and 0 bases from J; junction bases left unmatched: 3. The germline V gene has CDR1 SGHKS and CDR2 YYEKEE (reference sequence). The CDR3 sequence: CASSRQGNSYEQYF. As DNA, the CDR3 is TGTGCCAGCAGCCGACAGGGGAACTCCTACGAGCAGTACTTC. The whole variable domain, filled in from reference TRBV5-5 and TRBJ2-7, reads DAGVTQSPTHLIKTRGQQVTLRCSPISGHKSVSWYQQVLGQGPQFIFQYYEKEERGRGNFPDRFSARQFPNYSSELNVNALLLGDSALYLCASSRQGNSYEQYFGPGTRLTVT.

The chain carries TRBV4-2 and TRBJ2-1, with D perhaps TRBD2 (5 bases). V shed 0 bases and J shed 6 bases, with 18 bases lying between them. Germline V gene data show CDR1 as LGHNA and CDR2 as YNFKEQ. This CDR3 contains 17 residues. The CDR3 here is CASSQDPQLGGPNEQFF. Written as DNA, the CDR3 is TGTGCCAGCAGCCAAGATCCCCAACTAGGTGGGCCCAATGAGCAGTTCTTC.

J is TRBJ2-7 and V is TRBV9; 10 nucleotides line up with TRBD2. V shed 7 bases and J 6 bases; nucleotides not matched to a gene: 19. From germline, CDR1 is SGDLS and CDR2 YYNGEE. The CDR3 is made up of 17 amino acids. The CDR3 here is CASAATLLAGAPSEQYF. CDR3 bases: TGTGCCAGCGCCGCGACATTGCTAGCGGGGGCGCCAAGCGAGCAGTACTTC.

The rearrangement links TRBV19 to TRBJ2-1, with 9 bases aligning to TRBD1. The CDR3 length is 14 residues. Germline CDR1 reads LNHDA; CDR2 reads SQIVND (reference sequence). Unmatched junction bases numbered 11, after V lost 5 bases and J lost 12 bases. DNA of the CDR3: TGTGCCAGTAGTCCAAAGGGACAGGGTTTGGGGCAGTTCTTC. Its protein product is CASSPKGQGLGQFF.

The chain uses TRBV27 and TRBJ1-4; D ambiguous. This CDR3 region has 14 residues. CDR1 and CDR2 from the germline V gene are MNHEY and SMNVEV (reference sequence). Trimming stripped 3 bases from V and 2 bases from J, with 7 bases between. CDR3 nucleotide sequence: TGTGCCAGCAGTTTTGGAGTTACTAATGAAAAACTGTTTTTT. Translating gives CASSFGVTNEKLFF.

The gene calls are TRBV20-1 and TRBJ2-3; TRBD2 aligns across 7 bases. V shed 3 bases, J shed 7 bases, and the junction held 4 bases outside the gene matches. The CDR3 consists of 12 residues. Looked up from germline, CDR1 is DFQATT and CDR2 is SNEGSKA (reference sequence). Here the CDR3 reads CSASAGVNTQYF. As DNA, the CDR3 is TGCAGTGCTAGTGCGGGGGTAAATACGCAGTATTTT.

The chain has TRBV28 and TRBJ2-2; 9 bases match TRBD1. Germline V gene data show CDR1 as MDHEN and CDR2 as SYDVKM. The CDR3 has 15 amino acids. The V gene end was trimmed by 6 bases and the J gene end by 5 bases; junction bases not matched to a gene: 7. In nucleotides, the CDR3 is TGTGCCAGCAGCTCTCTACAGGGGGCTACCGGGGAGCTGTTTTTT. Translating it yields CASSSLQGATGELFF.

This chain uses TRBV19 with TRBJ2-1, with a weak D call TRBD1 (8 bases). Germline-derived CDR1 and CDR2 are LNHDA and SQIVND (reference sequence). The CDR3 is 16 residues long. Trimming removed 4 bases at V and 9 bases at J, with 22 bases between. Here the CDR3 reads CASSTYETDREGEQFF. In DNA, the CDR3 is TGTGCCAGTAGTACCTACGAGACGGACAGGGAGGGTGAGCAGTTCTTC.